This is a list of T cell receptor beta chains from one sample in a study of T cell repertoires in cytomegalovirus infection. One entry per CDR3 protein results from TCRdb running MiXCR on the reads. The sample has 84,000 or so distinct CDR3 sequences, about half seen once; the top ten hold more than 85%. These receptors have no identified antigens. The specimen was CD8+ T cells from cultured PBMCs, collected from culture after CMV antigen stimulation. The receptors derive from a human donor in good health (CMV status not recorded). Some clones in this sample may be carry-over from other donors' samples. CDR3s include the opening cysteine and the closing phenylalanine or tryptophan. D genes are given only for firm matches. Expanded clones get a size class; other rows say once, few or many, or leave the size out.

DNA: TGTGCCAGCAGCTTAACCGGGGAATCACCCCTCCACTTT
CDR3: CASSLTGESPLHF
D: NA
size: NA
J: TRBJ1-6
V: TRBV5-5

DNA: TGTGCCAGCAGCTTAAGCGGGATCGGCACAGATACGCAGTATTTT
CDR3: CASSLSGIGTDTQYF
D: NA
size: few
J: TRBJ2-3
V: TRBV7-3

DNA: TGTGCCAGCAGCTTAGGGGGCTTCACCGGGGAGCTGTTTTTT
CDR3: CASSLGGFTGELFF
D: NA
size: NA
J: TRBJ2-2
V: TRBV7-6

DNA: TGTGCCAGCAGCTCTAGCCGGACAGAGTACACCGGGGAGCTGTTTTTT
CDR3: CASSSSRTEYTGELFF
D: NA
size: NA
J: TRBJ2-2
V: TRBV7-3

DNA: TGTGCCAGCAGCCAAGATAGGTTTGGCCGCCTCTCCTACGAGCAGTACTTC
CDR3: CASSQDRFGRLSYEQYF
D: NA
size: NA
J: TRBJ2-7
V: TRBV4-2

DNA: TGCGCCAGCAGCCAAGCGGGACAGGACACAGATACGCAGTATTTT
CDR3: CASSQAGQDTDTQYF
D: TRBD1
size: NA
J: TRBJ2-3
V: TRBV4-1

DNA: TGTGCCAGCAGCCTTAAAAGCCAACAACAGGGGTACGGAGAGCAGTACTTC
CDR3: CASSLKSQQQGYGEQYF
D: TRBD1
size: few
J: TRBJ2-7
V: TRBV7-6

DNA: TGTGCCAGCAGCTGCCCCGACCCTGGCGCTGAAGCGTACTTT
CDR3: CASSCPDPGAEAYF
D: NA
size: NA
J: TRBJ2-7
V: TRBV7-8

DNA: TGTGCCTGGAGTAGTAGCGGATGGGGTCGGTTCTTC
CDR3: CAWSSSGWGRFF
D: NA
size: NA
J: TRBJ2-1
V: TRBV30

DNA: TGTGCCAGCAGCTCTGTCCCCTCTGGGGCCAACGTCCTGACTTTC
CDR3: CASSSVPSGANVLTF
D: NA
size: few
J: TRBJ2-6
V: TRBV7-9

DNA: TGTGCCAGCAGCTTACTCGCAGGGGGGGATTCACCCCTCCACTTT
CDR3: CASSLLAGGDSPLHF
D: TRBD1
size: many
J: TRBJ1-6
V: TRBV7-8

DNA: TGTGCCAGCAGTTTATCGGCCAGCAGGGCCCCCTACGAGCAGTACTTC
CDR3: CASSLSASRAPYEQYF
D: NA
size: NA
J: TRBJ2-7
V: TRBV27

DNA: TGTGCCAGCAGCTTAGCCCAGTCTTCCTACAATGAGCAGTTCTTC
CDR3: CASSLAQSSYNEQFF
D: NA
size: NA
J: TRBJ2-1
V: TRBV7-3